This T cell receptor beta chain emerged from a study of human T cells and chemical hapten exposure. The wider study: Scalp application of diphenylcyclopropenone was performed weekly in patients across the entire roughly 23-week study. Recorded diagnoses among the mostly female patients were alopecia areata, totalis or universalis. Whole-study findings and limits: Higher patch test scores went with higher counts of PT1 expanded TCRs. Unchanged with DPC sensitization were TCRs above 1 in 1000 frequency.

The trim removed 4 bases at V and 0 bases at J, leaving 4 bases unmatched. The CDR3 loop spans 16 amino acids. The germline CDR1 and CDR2 sequences are LGHDT and YNNKEL (reference sequence). The time point: patch test 2, 6 weeks after DPC sensitization. Treatment in this sample: therapeutic diphenylcyclopropenone sensitization with weekly scalp DPC. There are a few counts of this clonotype. The target antigen is unknown. TCRdb redid the calling of the RACE reads with MiXCR, one entry per CDR3 protein. The sample carries about 140,000 distinct CDR3 sequences, around 11% recorded once. The sequence was collected from a woman in her fifties or sixties with alopecia areata. Some clones in this sample may be carry-over from other donors' samples. The specimen comprised whole blood, sampled in connection with sensitization to the hapten diphenylcyclopropenone (DPC). The chain carries TRBV3-1 and TRBJ2-4; 9 nucleotides agree with TRBD1. CDR3 sequence: CASSPTGGLAKNIQYF. The CDR3 nucleotides are TGTGCCAGCAGCCCCACAGGGGGCTTAGCCAAAAACATTCAGTACTTC.